The rows below give T cell receptor beta chains drawn from one sample of a study of cytomegalovirus exposure and HLA in healthy donors. Assay: immunoSEQ multiplex PCR; the TCRdb copy retains only in-frame clones and omits some. This sample has about 220,000 clones, with about 77% found just once. Sequencing input: PBMCs. Source of these receptors: a woman aged 25 to 45 in good health and CMV-seronegative. Each CDR3 is given with its conserved first and last residue. The D gene is left open where the match is weak. Size is omitted from some rows. Given values are once, few, many or a class for expanded clones.

CDR3 protein: CASSFGREGGTDTQYF
CDR3 DNA: TGTGCCAGCAGCTTCGGGCGGGAGGGTGGCACAGATACGCAGTATTTT
V gene: TRBV7-6
J gene: TRBJ2-3
clone size: .
D gene: TRBD2

CDR3 protein: CSVERLANEQFF
CDR3 DNA: TGCAGCGTGGAGCGACTAGCGAATGAGCAGTTCTTC
V gene: TRBV29-1
J gene: TRBJ2-1
clone size: .
D gene: TRBD2

CDR3 protein: CASSFPRRANTEAFF
CDR3 DNA: TGTGCCAGCAGTTTCCCTCGGAGAGCTAACACTGAAGCTTTCTTT
V gene: TRBV6-5
J gene: TRBJ1-1
clone size: few
D gene: .

CDR3 protein: CASSYSEEGETQYF
CDR3 DNA: TGTGCCAGCAGTTACTCGGAGGAAGGGGAGACCCAGTACTTC
V gene: TRBV6-5
J gene: TRBJ2-5
clone size: .
D gene: .

CDR3 protein: CASSPLGLQVNTEAFF
CDR3 DNA: TGTGCCAGCTCACCCTTAGGATTGCAGGTGAACACTGAAGCTTTCTTT
V gene: TRBV18
J gene: TRBJ1-1
clone size: .
D gene: .

CDR3 protein: CAWSVGGDGYTF
CDR3 DNA: TGTGCCTGGAGTGTAGGGGGGGATGGCTACACCTTC
V gene: TRBV30
J gene: TRBJ1-2
clone size: .
D gene: .

CDR3 protein: CASSYRTGTNYGYTF
CDR3 DNA: TGTGCCAGCAGTTACCGAACAGGAACTAACTATGGCTACACCTTC
V gene: TRBV6-6
J gene: TRBJ1-2
clone size: once
D gene: .

CDR3 protein: CASSLEPYRSNEQFF
CDR3 DNA: TGTGCCAGCAGCTTGGAACCTTATCGGAGCAATGAGCAGTTCTTC
V gene: TRBV5-4
J gene: TRBJ2-1
clone size: .
D gene: .

CDR3 protein: CASSQVTSGTLGTDTQYF
CDR3 DNA: TGTGCCAGCAGCCAAGTGACTAGCGGGACCTTGGGGACAGATACGCAGTATTTT
V gene: TRBV4-2
J gene: TRBJ2-3
clone size: .
D gene: TRBD2

CDR3 protein: CASGGQGTGELFF
CDR3 DNA: TGTGCCAGCGGAGGACAGGGTACCGGGGAGCTGTTTTTT
V gene: TRBV9
J gene: TRBJ2-2
clone size: .
D gene: TRBD1

CDR3 protein: CASSFIAGSSYNEQFF
CDR3 DNA: TGTGCCAGCAGCTTTATCGCGGGTAGCTCCTACAATGAGCAGTTCTTC
V gene: TRBV5-8
J gene: TRBJ2-1
clone size: .
D gene: .

CDR3 protein: CASSSRGDTEAFF
CDR3 DNA: TGTGCCAGCTCGTCCAGGGGGGACACTGAAGCTTTCTTT
V gene: TRBV18
J gene: TRBJ1-1
clone size: .
D gene: TRBD1

CDR3 protein: CAWSVRQETQYF
CDR3 DNA: TGTGCCTGGAGTGTACGGCAAGAGACCCAGTACTTC
V gene: TRBV30
J gene: TRBJ2-5
clone size: .
D gene: .

CDR3 protein: CASERYEQFF
CDR3 DNA: TGTGCCAGCGAGCGATATGAGCAGTTCTTC
V gene: TRBV6-5
J gene: TRBJ2-1
clone size: .
D gene: .

CDR3 protein: CASSQDLAGPSYNEQFF
CDR3 DNA: TGTGCCAGCAGCCAAGATCTAGCGGGACCCTCCTACAATGAGCAGTTCTTC
V gene: TRBV4-2
J gene: TRBJ2-1
clone size: .
D gene: TRBD2

CDR3 protein: CASSIGGSNTEAFF
CDR3 DNA: TGTGCCAGTAGTATAGGAGGATCGAACACTGAAGCTTTCTTT
V gene: TRBV19
J gene: TRBJ1-1
clone size: .
D gene: .

CDR3 protein: CAISEGASGEKLFF
CDR3 DNA: TGTGCCATCAGTGAAGGGGCAAGTGGTGAAAAACTGTTTTTT
V gene: TRBV10-3
J gene: TRBJ1-4
clone size: .
D gene: .

CDR3 protein: CASSQASGNNEQFF
CDR3 DNA: TGTGCCAGCAGCCAGGCTAGCGGGAACAATGAGCAGTTCTTC
V gene: TRBV4-2
J gene: TRBJ2-1
clone size: few
D gene: TRBD2

CDR3 protein: CASSRAAAQETQYF
CDR3 DNA: TGTGCCAGTAGTAGAGCGGCAGCCCAAGAGACCCAGTACTTC
V gene: TRBV19
J gene: TRBJ2-5
clone size: once
D gene: .

CDR3 protein: CASSPGRTEAFF
CDR3 DNA: TGTGCCAGTAGCCCCGGGAGGACTGAAGCTTTCTTT
V gene: TRBV19
J gene: TRBJ1-1
clone size: .
D gene: .

CDR3 protein: CAWTTPGLGPYEQYF
CDR3 DNA: TGTGCCTGGACTACTCCGGGACTAGGCCCCTACGAGCAGTACTTC
V gene: TRBV30
J gene: TRBJ2-7
clone size: .
D gene: TRBD2

CDR3 protein: CASSPRGGGKETQYF
CDR3 DNA: TGTGCCAGCAGCCCTAGGGGTGGGGGGAAGGAGACCCAGTACTTC
V gene: TRBV7-3
J gene: TRBJ2-5
clone size: .
D gene: .

CDR3 protein: CASSLNVAANTGELFF
CDR3 DNA: TGTGCCAGCAGCTTAAACGTAGCAGCGAACACCGGGGAGCTGTTTTTT
V gene: TRBV7-3
J gene: TRBJ2-2
clone size: .
D gene: .

CDR3 protein: CASSRQMLNNSPLHF
CDR3 DNA: TGTGCCAGCAGTCGACAGATGCTTAATAATTCACCCCTCCACTTT
V gene: TRBV6-1
J gene: TRBJ1-6
clone size: .
D gene: .

CDR3 protein: CASSLEGRSTEAFF
CDR3 DNA: TGTGCCAGCAGCTTGGAGGGCAGGAGCACTGAAGCTTTCTTT
V gene: TRBV7-9
J gene: TRBJ1-1
clone size: few
D gene: .

CDR3 protein: CASSQSQGFGEQYF
CDR3 DNA: TGTGCCAGCAGCCAAAGTCAGGGTTTCGGGGAGCAGTACTTC
V gene: TRBV9
J gene: TRBJ2-7
clone size: .
D gene: .

CDR3 protein: CASSLMGGEGTEAFF
CDR3 DNA: TGTGCCAGCAGCCTAATGGGCGGGGAGGGGACTGAAGCTTTCTTT
V gene: TRBV4-2
J gene: TRBJ1-1
clone size: .
D gene: .

CDR3 protein: CASSTGLAPSSYEQYF
CDR3 DNA: TGCGCCAGCAGCACCGGACTAGCGCCGAGCTCCTACGAGCAGTACTTC
V gene: TRBV5-1
J gene: TRBJ2-7
clone size: once
D gene: TRBD2

CDR3 protein: CASSSSRTGLMALHF
CDR3 DNA: TGTGCCAGCAGCTCATCGAGGACAGGGTTAATGGCCCTCCACTTT
V gene: TRBV7-9
J gene: TRBJ1-6
clone size: .
D gene: TRBD1

CDR3 protein: CASSPGTSFIEQFF
CDR3 DNA: TGTGCCAGCAGCCCTGGGACTAGTTTTATTGAGCAGTTCTTC
V gene: TRBV11-1
J gene: TRBJ2-1
clone size: .
D gene: TRBD2

CDR3 protein: CASSLPTSGEETQYF
CDR3 DNA: TGTGCCAGCAGCCTCCCCACTAGCGGGGAAGAGACCCAGTACTTC
V gene: TRBV4-2
J gene: TRBJ2-5
clone size: .
D gene: TRBD2

CDR3 protein: CASSLGGGDTEAFF
CDR3 DNA: TGTGCCAGCAGCTTGGGAGGGGGGGACACTGAAGCTTTCTTT
V gene: TRBV5-6
J gene: TRBJ1-1
clone size: .
D gene: .

CDR3 protein: CASSLVSNRDTEAFF
CDR3 DNA: TGTGCCAGCAGCTTGGTTTCCAACCGGGATACTGAAGCTTTCTTT
V gene: TRBV5-8
J gene: TRBJ1-1
clone size: .
D gene: .

CDR3 protein: CASSQGVSGGASGNTIYF
CDR3 DNA: TGCGCCAGCAGCCAAGGGGTTTCCGGAGGGGCATCTGGAAACACCATATATTTT
V gene: TRBV4-1
J gene: TRBJ1-3
clone size: .
D gene: .

CDR3 protein: CASRFTGQETQYF
CDR3 DNA: TGCGCCAGCAGATTCACGGGTCAAGAGACCCAGTACTTC
V gene: TRBV5-1
J gene: TRBJ2-5
clone size: once
D gene: .

CDR3 protein: CASSYSSEAGGEQFF
CDR3 DNA: TGTGCCAGCAGTTACAGTTCGGAGGCGGGGGGTGAGCAGTTCTTC
V gene: TRBV6-5
J gene: TRBJ2-1
clone size: .
D gene: TRBD2

CDR3 protein: CASRPGTSGTDTQYF
CDR3 DNA: TGCGCCAGCAGACCCGGGACTAGCGGCACAGATACGCAGTATTTT
V gene: TRBV10-1
J gene: TRBJ2-3
clone size: .
D gene: TRBD2

CDR3 protein: CASSLPSPTSGGGYNEQFF
CDR3 DNA: TGTGCCAGCAGCTTACCCTCTCCGACTAGCGGGGGAGGTTACAATGAGCAGTTCTTC
V gene: TRBV11-3
J gene: TRBJ2-1
clone size: .
D gene: TRBD2

CDR3 protein: CASSLSDEQYF
CDR3 DNA: TGTGCCAGCAGCTTATCGGACGAGCAGTACTTC
V gene: TRBV11-2
J gene: TRBJ2-7
clone size: .
D gene: .

CDR3 protein: CASHRENYSGYTF
CDR3 DNA: TGTGCCAGCCACAGGGAGAACTATAGTGGCTACACCTTC
V gene: TRBV6-5
J gene: TRBJ1-2
clone size: .
D gene: .

CDR3 protein: CASSTDRAYGYTF
CDR3 DNA: TGTGCCAGCAGTACCGACAGAGCCTATGGCTACACCTTC
V gene: TRBV6-1
J gene: TRBJ1-2
clone size: .
D gene: .

CDR3 protein: CASSTRSQPQHF
CDR3 DNA: TGTGCCAGTAGTACCAGGTCCCAGCCCCAGCATTTT
V gene: TRBV19
J gene: TRBJ1-5
clone size: .
D gene: .